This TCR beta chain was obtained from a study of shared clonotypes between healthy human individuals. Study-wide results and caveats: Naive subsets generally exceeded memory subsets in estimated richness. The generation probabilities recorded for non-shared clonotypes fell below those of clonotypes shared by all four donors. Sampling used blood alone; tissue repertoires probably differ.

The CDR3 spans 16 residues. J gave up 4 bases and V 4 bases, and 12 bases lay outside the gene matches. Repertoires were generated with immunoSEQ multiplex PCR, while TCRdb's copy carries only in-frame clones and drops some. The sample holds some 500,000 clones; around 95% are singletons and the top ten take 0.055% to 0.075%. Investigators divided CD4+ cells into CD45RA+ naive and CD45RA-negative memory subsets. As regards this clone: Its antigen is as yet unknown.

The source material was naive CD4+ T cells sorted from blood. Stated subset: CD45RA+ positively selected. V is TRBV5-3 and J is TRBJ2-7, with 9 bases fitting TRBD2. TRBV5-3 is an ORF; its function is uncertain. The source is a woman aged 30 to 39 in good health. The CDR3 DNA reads TGTGCCAGAAGCGCCGATCCGACTAGCGGCACGTACGAGCAGTACTTC. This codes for CARSADPTSGTYEQYF.